A single sample is the source of the 21 T cell receptor beta chains below, sequenced in a study of blood T cell repertoires in COVID-19. This table comes from immunoSEQ multiplex PCR, and its TCRdb copy is limited to in-frame clones, with some not included. The sample consists of about 200,000 clones, 70% to 90% of them appearing once. Sequenced input: peripheral blood. The receptors stem from a woman in her 50s with acute or convalescent COVID-19.

The V and J genes are TRBV19 and TRBJ1-1; 9 bases agree with TRBD1. V lost 5 bases, J lost 11 bases, and 6 bases stayed unmatched. CDR3 length equals 12 residues. In germline, CDR1 is LNHDA, CDR2 SQIVND (reference sequence). CDR3 loop: CASSSRDREAFF. DNA of the CDR3: TGTGCCAGTAGTTCACGGGACAGGGAGGCTTTCTTT.

This chain links TRBV14 with TRBJ1-6, with 8 positions matching TRBD1. J lost 8 bases, V lost 2 bases, and 8 bases had no gene match. CDR1 SGHDN and CDR2 FVKESK come from the germline V gene. This CDR3 region has 16 residues. CDR3 loop: CASSQTGGLLYSPLHF. CDR3 DNA: TGTGCCAGCAGCCAAACAGGGGGGCTTTTGTATTCACCCCTCCACTTT.

This clone was recorded only once. J is TRBJ1-4 and V is TRBV6-6; possibly TRBD1 for D (5 bases). Germline assignment: CDR1 MNHNY and CDR2 SVGAGI (reference sequence). Trimming shortened V by 2 bases and J by 8 bases, and 15 bases separated the two germline ends. The CDR3 loop spans 15 amino acids. The DNA of the CDR3 is TGTGCCAGCAGTTACCCCCTCGGGGGGGGAGAAAAACTGTTTTTT. Translation: CASSYPLGGGEKLFF.

This chain links TRBV6-6 with TRBJ1-1; TRBD1 agrees at 9 bases. Germline lookup yields CDR1 MNHNY and CDR2 SVGAGI (reference sequence). CDR3 length: 14 residues. V was pared by 7 bases and J by 4 bases, with 7 bases of the junction left unmatched. The CDR3, as DNA: TGTGCCAGCAATCGGGACAGGGTGAGCACTGAAGCTTTCTTT. Translation gives CASNRDRVSTEAFF.

The V and J genes are TRBV2 and TRBJ2-5; 12 bases match TRBD2. With V trimmed by 6 bases and J by 7 bases, 15 bases remained unmatched. The germline CDR1 and CDR2 sequences are SNHLY and FYNNEI. The CDR3 spans 17 residues. The CDR3 DNA is TGTGCCAGCAGCAGACCGGGACTAGCGGGCGCCGACGGGACCCAGTACTTC. Protein product: CASSRPGLAGADGTQYF. Supplemented by reference TRBV2 and TRBJ2-5, the full variable domain reads EPEVTQTPSHQVTQMGQEVILRCVPISNHLYFYWYRQILGQKVEFLVSFYNNEISEKSEIFDDQFSVERPDGSNFTLKIRSTKLEDSAMYFCASSRPGLAGADGTQYFGPGTRLLVL.

The J gene is TRBJ1-2, the V gene TRBV6-5; 8 bases match TRBD1. Trimming at V came to 2 bases and at J to 4 bases, leaving 6 bases not matched to a gene. The germline V gene has CDR1 MNHEY and CDR2 SVGAGI. This CDR3 has 15 residues. The CDR3 DNA is TGTGCCAGCAGTTACGCGGGACAGGTGGGCTATGGCTACACCTTC. Protein product: CASSYAGQVGYGYTF.

The chain uses TRBV3-1 (or the pseudogene TRBV3-2) and TRBJ2-2, with 12 nucleotides matching TRBD2. The CDR3 runs 19 residues. Germline V lookup: CDR1 LGHDT, CDR2 YNNKEL (reference sequence). Trimming cost V 0 bases and J 2 bases; bases outside gene matches: 7. The DNA of the CDR3 is TGTGCCAGCAGCCAAGAGCTAGCGGGAGGGCCTGTCAACACCGGGGAGCTGTTTTTT. Translated, it gives CASSQELAGGPVNTGELFF.

The rearrangement joins TRBV6-6 to TRBJ2-1; 7 bases align to TRBD1. Germline trimming cut 6 bases from V and 4 bases from J; bases unmatched to any gene: 15. From germline, CDR1 is MNHNY and CDR2 SVGAGI (reference sequence). The CDR3 is 17 amino acids. CDR3 in amino acids: CASSRRGQKVLYNEQFF. In DNA form, the CDR3 reads TGTGCCAGCAGCCGAAGGGGGCAGAAAGTCCTGTACAATGAGCAGTTCTTC.

V usage is TRBV7-9 and J usage is TRBJ2-3, with TRBD1 matching 7 bases. The CDR3 contains 14 residues. Germline-derived CDR1 and CDR2 are SEHNR and FQNEAQ (reference sequence). With V trimmed by 7 bases and J by 3 bases, 7 bases remained unmatched. CDR3 coding DNA: TGTGCCAGCATCCGACAGGGTCCGACAGATACGCAGTATTTT. This translates into CASIRQGPTDTQYF.

CDR3 DNA sequence: TGTGCCAGCAGCTTAGGACAGCTCTATGGCTACACCTTC. Translated, it gives CASSLGQLYGYTF. The chain is built from TRBV7-9 and TRBJ1-2, with D perhaps TRBD1 (5 bases). Trimming pared 1 base from V and 4 bases from J, leaving 7 bases between. CDR1 and CDR2 (germline): SEHNR, FQNEAQ (reference sequence). CDR3 length: 13 residues.

The rearrangement links TRBV28 to TRBJ2-3, with TRBD1 matching 12 bases. The V and J ends lost 1 base and 6 bases, in that order; junction bases with no gene match: 8. The V gene's germline CDR1 is MDHEN and CDR2 SYDVKM. The CDR3 runs to 17 residues. The CDR3 DNA reads as TGTGCCAGCAGTTTATTAGGGACAGGGGGCTCAACTGATACGCAGTATTTT. It yields the protein CASSLLGTGGSTDTQYF.

V usage is TRBV3-1 (or the pseudogene TRBV3-2) and J usage is TRBJ1-6, with a possible D match to TRBD1 (5 bases). Trimming stripped 4 bases from V and 0 bases from J, with 25 bases between. The germline gives CDR1 LGHDT, CDR2 YNNKEL (reference sequence). This CDR3 contains 21 residues. The CDR3 region is CASSRQTDGYSFSSYNSPLHF. The CDR3 DNA follows: TGTGCCAGCAGCCGACAGACGGACGGCTACTCCTTTAGCTCCTATAATTCACCCCTCCACTTT.

The chain links TRBV5-5 to TRBJ2-1, with 7 bases that match TRBD1. The V gene end was trimmed by 3 bases and the J gene end by 8 bases; junction bases not matched to a gene: 8. Per germline, CDR1 SGHKS and CDR2 YYEKEE (reference sequence). The CDR3 has 14 residues. In nucleotides, the CDR3 is TGTGCCAGCAGCTCGGGACAGCCTACGGATGAGCAGTTCTTC. It yields the protein CASSSGQPTDEQFF.

The V gene is TRBV27, the J gene TRBJ1-2, with TRBD1 as a possible D gene (5 bases). The CDR3 length is 14 residues. The germline V gene encodes CDR1 MNHEY and CDR2 SMNVEV (reference sequence). The V and J ends lost 2 bases and 3 bases respectively, with 10 bases between them. CDR3 coding DNA: TGTGCCAGCAGTTTAAGGGGTAGGGACTATGGCTACACCTTC. Protein: CASSLRGRDYGYTF.

This clone was recorded a few times. The J gene is TRBJ1-2, the V gene TRBV10-3; D uncertain. V gave up 3 bases and J gave up 1 base, with 6 bases separating them. The CDR3 length is 13 residues. Germline assignment: CDR1 ENHRY and CDR2 SYGVKD. The CDR3: CAISEDINYGYTF. CDR3 DNA: TGTGCCATCAGTGAAGACATTAACTATGGCTACACCTTC.

This clone was observed a single time. The DNA for the CDR3 is TGTGCCGTTAGCACGCCTAGCACAGATACGCAGTATTTT. It yields the protein CAVSTPSTDTQYF. This chain uses TRBV27 with TRBJ2-3; D is ambiguous. Germline V lookup: CDR1 MNHEY, CDR2 SMNVEV (reference sequence). The ends were cut back, 11 bases at V and 0 bases at J, with 12 bases in the middle. The CDR3 sequence is 13 residues long.

The chain joins TRBV19 to TRBJ2-7; 9 nucleotides agree with TRBD2. Germline CDR1 reads LNHDA; CDR2 reads SQIVND (reference sequence). The V segment lost 6 bases and the J segment 3 bases; nucleotides outside the gene matches: 9. The CDR3 is made up of 15 amino acids. Written as DNA, the CDR3 is TGTGCCAGTAGCTCCGGACTAGCGTCAGTCTACGAGCAGTACTTC. Translating it yields CASSSGLASVYEQYF.

The chain combines TRBV7-2 with TRBJ2-2; possibly TRBD1 for D (6 bases). CDR1 SGHTA and CDR2 FQGNSA come from the germline V gene. V gave up 1 base and J gave up 4 bases, with 7 bases separating them. The CDR3 is 14 amino acids. The CDR3 reads CASSLGGRTGELFF. In DNA, the CDR3 is TGTGCCAGCAGCTTAGGGGGGCGCACCGGGGAGCTGTTTTTT.

V is TRBV28 and J is TRBJ2-7; 10 positions agree with TRBD1. Germline values: CDR1 MDHEN, CDR2 SYDVKM. CDR3 length equals 15 residues. V shed 5 bases and J 1 base; nucleotides not matched to a gene: 5. The CDR3, as DNA: TGTGCCAGCAGTCGACAGGGGGCCCATTCCTACGAGCAGTACTTC. Protein: CASSRQGAHSYEQYF.

The chain is built from TRBV10-3 and TRBJ1-1; TRBD1 might be the D (5 bases). The CDR3 sequence is 13 residues long. From germline, CDR1 is ENHRY and CDR2 SYGVKD. Trimming pared 7 bases from V and 12 bases from J, leaving 21 bases between. CDR3 DNA: TGTGCCATCACCGGGACTCAAGGAGGGGAGTCTTTCTTT. Translated, it gives CAITGTQGGESFF.

This clone was seen only a few times. V usage is TRBV7-6 and J usage is TRBJ2-1; 10 bases are a match to TRBD2. The germline gives CDR1 SGHVS, CDR2 FNYEAQ. V lost 2 bases to trimming and J lost 9 bases; unmatched junction nucleotides: 7. This CDR3 is built from 15 residues. The CDR3 DNA follows: TGTGCCAGCAGCTTATCCAGCGGGGGGGCTAGTGAGCAGTTCTTC. Translating gives CASSLSSGGASEQFF.